In its sample, the clone carrying this T cell receptor beta chain was seen once. CDR1 is KGHSH, CDR2 LQKENI, per germline. Trimming took 3 bases from V and 0 from J, leaving 9 bases between them. The length of the CDR3 is 15 residues. The data derive from a study of blood T cell repertoires in COVID-19. Study as a whole: COVID-19 samples collected from the United States, Italy and Spain covered acute and convalescent phases. T cells, B-cell-depleted T cells, or PBMCs supplied cDNA or gDNA.

Seattle enrolled patients during active infection and tracked them longitudinally. In the study's own analysis: Researchers report that nucleated cell counts were estimated from reference gene primer amplification. Here immunoSEQ multiplex PCR was the method, and the copy in TCRdb shows in-frame clones only, minus some. The DNA was the basis for D and trimming; V, J and clone size are from that table. The sample has 210,000 or so clones; 90% are singletons. This chain joins TRBV18 and TRBJ1-3, with D perhaps TRBD1 (5 bases). The sequence derives from a man aged 25-40 years with COVID-19, enrolled during active disease. What was sequenced was peripheral blood. CDR3 bases: TGTGCCAGCTCACCCAGGGCCCTCTCTGGAAACACCATATATTTT. Translation gives CASSPRALSGNTIYF.